This T cell receptor (beta chain) was recovered during a study of cytomegalovirus exposure and HLA in healthy donors. Regarding the study as a whole: An observed cluster of highly shared sequence variants was recorded as a likely sequencing artifact. It was reportedly the case that the classifier diagnosed cytomegalovirus status with high specificity and sensitivity.

A multiplex PCR was run with 60 Vbeta primers and 13 Jbeta primers. As originally analysed: Per a later analysis, the number of unique TCR beta chains was about 80 million, of which roughly 10 million were shared. The assay was immunoSEQ multiplex PCR, and TCRdb's table has in-frame clones only and misses some. The DNA gave D and trimming, while V, J and clone size come from that table. The sample lists roughly 150,000 clones, approximately 72% seen once, with approximately 1.3% in the top ten. Germline V lookup: CDR1 SGHVS, CDR2 FQNEAQ. The V end lost 10 bases, the J end lost 6 bases, and 18 bases lay between the germline ends. This CDR3 spans 13 amino acids. Regarding this clone: Its antigen is currently unknown. Other nucleotide sequences in the sample specify the same CDR3.

This sequence was found in a man younger than 35 in good health and CMV-seronegative. The sequenced material came from PBMCs. The gene calls are TRBV7-8 and TRBJ1-1, with a tentative D call TRBD1 (5 bases). This chain's CDR3 is CATAGGVEAEAFF. Written as DNA, the CDR3 is TGTGCCACCGCGGGGGGGGTGGAGGCTGAAGCTTTCTTT.